This TCR beta chain was retrieved from a study of T cell changes during pregnancy in multiple sclerosis. CDR1 is SEHNR, CDR2 FQNEAQ, per germline (reference sequence). The CDR3 length is 17 residues. Trimming took off 3 bases at V and 0 bases at J, with 14 bases between the two ends. The table came from immunoSEQ multiplex PCR; TCRdb's copy has only in-frame clones and leaves some out. The sample includes 60,000 to 75,000 clones, approximately 91% of them seen just once. The chain has TRBV7-9 and TRBJ2-2; the D is unclear. The TCR comes from a female donor with multiple sclerosis, enrolled in a pregnancy study. Sequenced material: peripheral blood, taken in the third trimester of pregnancy. DNA for the CDR3: TGTGCCAGCAGCTTGACGATAGACTGGGCGAACACCGGGGAGCTGTTTTTT. As protein: CASSLTIDWANTGELFF.